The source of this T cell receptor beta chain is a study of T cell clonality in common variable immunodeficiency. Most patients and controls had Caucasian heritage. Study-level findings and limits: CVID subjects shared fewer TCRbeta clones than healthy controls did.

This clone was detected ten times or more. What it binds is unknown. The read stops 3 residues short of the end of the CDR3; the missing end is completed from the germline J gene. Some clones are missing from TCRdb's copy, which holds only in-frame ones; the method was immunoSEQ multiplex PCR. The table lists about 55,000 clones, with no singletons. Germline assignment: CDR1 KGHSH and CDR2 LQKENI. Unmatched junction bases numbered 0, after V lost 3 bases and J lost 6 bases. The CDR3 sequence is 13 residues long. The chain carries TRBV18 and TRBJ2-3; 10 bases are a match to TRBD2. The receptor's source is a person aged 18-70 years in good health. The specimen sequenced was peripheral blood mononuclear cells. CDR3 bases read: TGTGCCAGCTCACCGGGACTAGCGGATACG. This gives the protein CASSPGLADT. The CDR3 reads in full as CASSPGLADTQYF.